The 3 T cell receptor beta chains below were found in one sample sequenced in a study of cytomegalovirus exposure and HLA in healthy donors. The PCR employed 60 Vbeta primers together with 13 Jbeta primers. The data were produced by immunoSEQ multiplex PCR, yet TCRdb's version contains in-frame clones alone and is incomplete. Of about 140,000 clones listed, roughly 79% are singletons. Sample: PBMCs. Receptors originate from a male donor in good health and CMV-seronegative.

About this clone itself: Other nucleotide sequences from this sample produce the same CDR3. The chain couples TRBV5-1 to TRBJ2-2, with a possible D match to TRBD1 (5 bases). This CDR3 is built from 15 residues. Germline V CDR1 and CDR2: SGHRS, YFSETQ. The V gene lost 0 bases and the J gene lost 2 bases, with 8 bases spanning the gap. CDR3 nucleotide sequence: TGCGCCAGCAGCTTGGGCCAGGGTAACACCGGGGAGCTGTTTTTT. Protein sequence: CASSLGQGNTGELFF.

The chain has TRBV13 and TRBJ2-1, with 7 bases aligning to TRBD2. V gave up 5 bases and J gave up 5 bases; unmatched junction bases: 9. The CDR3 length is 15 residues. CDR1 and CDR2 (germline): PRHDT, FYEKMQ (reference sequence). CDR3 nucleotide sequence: TGTGCCAGCAGCGACCGGGCTAGCGGTAACAATGAGCAGTTCTTC. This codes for CASSDRASGNNEQFF.

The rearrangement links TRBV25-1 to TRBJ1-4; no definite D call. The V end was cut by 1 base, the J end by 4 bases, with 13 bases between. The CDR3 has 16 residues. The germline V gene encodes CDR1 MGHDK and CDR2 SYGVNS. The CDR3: CASSESRWEINEKLFF. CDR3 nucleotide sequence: TGTGCCAGCAGTGAATCGAGATGGGAGATTAATGAAAAACTGTTTTTT.